The next 21 T cell receptor beta chains were all read from a single sample in a study of metastatic and nonmetastatic thyroid tumors. TCRdb re-called the PCR reads through MiXCR. The sample has around 27,000 clones; 23% are singletons. There were no patients who had received any treatment before thyroid surgery. Input material: blood. These receptors were collected from a female donor with papillary thyroid cancer or a benign thyroid nodule (not recorded which). Some clones in this sample may be carry-over from other donors' samples.

This clone was counted ten times or more. The rearrangement joins TRBV6-1 to TRBJ2-7; 7 positions agree with TRBD1. The V gene end was trimmed by 7 bases and the J gene end by 0 bases; junction bases not matched to a gene: 6. The CDR3 runs 14 residues. Looked up from germline, CDR1 is MNHNS and CDR2 is SASEGT. Here the CDR3 DNA reads TGTGCCAGCATTCTAGGGGGCCTCTCCTACGAGCAGTACTTC. Protein product: CASILGGLSYEQYF.

By proportion, this clone is medium-sized. The gene calls are TRBV12-3 or TRBV12-4 and TRBJ1-3; 7 nucleotides line up with TRBD1. The CDR3 totals 16 residues. The junction had 10 bases not matched to a gene; V was cut back by 6 bases and J by 2 bases. CDR3 in DNA: TGTGCCAGCAGCACTACAGGGGAGATCGCTGGAAACACCATATATTTT. Its translation is CASSTTGEIAGNTIYF.

This clone was seen once. The chain recombines TRBV2 with TRBJ2-1, with D maybe TRBD2 (6 bases). V was shortened by 6 bases and J by 0 bases, with 18 bases between the two germline ends. Per germline, CDR1 SNHLY and CDR2 FYNNEI. This CDR3 spans 17 amino acids. The CDR3 sequence: CASRLRAGASSYNEQFF. CDR3 nucleotide sequence: TGTGCCAGCAGGTTGAGAGCGGGTGCTAGCTCCTACAATGAGCAGTTCTTC.

This clone was observed at least ten times. The chain has TRBV19 and TRBJ1-6; 9 nucleotides line up with TRBD1. The CDR3 runs to 17 residues. CDR1 is LNHDA, CDR2 SQIVND, per germline (reference sequence). J lost 8 bases, V lost 4 bases, and 12 bases had no gene match. The CDR3 region has the DNA TGTGCCAGTAGTACACCAAGGACAGGGGCATTGCATTCACCCCTCCACTTT. Amino acids: CASSTPRTGALHSPLHF.

This clone was seen many times. The chain has TRBV27 and TRBJ1-2; 7 nucleotides line up with TRBD1. CDR3 length: 14 residues. Germline CDR1 is MNHEY and CDR2 is SMNVEV (reference sequence). Losses at the gene ends were 6 bases for V and 4 bases for J; bases not matched to a gene: 8. The CDR3 sequence: CASRRDSLVYGYTF. The CDR3 DNA reads as TGTGCCAGCAGGCGGGACAGCCTAGTCTATGGCTACACCTTC.

This clone was observed many times. The chain is built from TRBV19 and TRBJ1-2; TRBD1 is a possible D gene (5 bases). The CDR3 loop spans 13 amino acids. CDR1 is LNHDA and CDR2 is SQIVND in the germline V gene (reference sequence). The V gene lost 7 bases and the J gene lost 5 bases, with 14 bases spanning the gap. CDR3 in DNA: TGTGCCAGTACTCTGGGGACGGTTTATGGCTACACCTTC. Translating gives CASTLGTVYGYTF.

Notes on this clone: The missing conserved phenylalanine or tryptophan at the end of this CDR3 makes a read error likely. The chain couples TRBV15 to TRBJ2-3; D unresolved. The CDR3 is 13 residues long. V was shortened by 2 bases and J by 4 bases, with 7 bases between the two germline ends. Germline V gives CDR1 LNHNV, CDR2 YYDKDF (reference sequence). CDR3 residues: CATSRYYSDTQYS. CDR3 nucleotide sequence: TGTGCCACCAGCAGATATTACTCAGATACGCAGTATTCT.

A few counts support this clone. The chain couples TRBV5-1 to TRBJ2-2, with D uncertain. V lost 5 bases to trimming and J lost 7 bases, with 21 bases between them. Germline CDR1 reads SGHRS; CDR2 reads YFSETQ. This CDR3 comprises 16 residues. Here the CDR3 DNA reads TGCGCCAGCAGTGAGAACCAGCGAACTGTTGTCGGGGAGCTGTTTTTT. Its protein product is CASSENQRTVVGELFF.

This clone is categorized as medium-sized. The chain has TRBV19 and TRBJ1-2; a weak D match, TRBD1 (5 bases). Germline CDR1 reads LNHDA; CDR2 reads SQIVND (reference sequence). The CDR3 sequence is 15 residues long. The V end was cut by 7 bases, the J end by 4 bases, with 19 bases between. The CDR3 region is CASTSRAGTSYGYTF. The CDR3 DNA reads TGTGCCAGTACCTCCCGAGCGGGGACCTCCTATGGCTACACCTTC.

This clone has a count of ten or more. This chain connects TRBV6-5 to TRBJ2-1; the D is unclear. Germline V gives CDR1 MNHEY, CDR2 SVGAGI. Trimming took off 0 bases at V and 12 bases at J, with 15 bases between the two ends. The CDR3 sequence is 14 residues long. The CDR3 here is CASSYSGAVIGQFF. The CDR3, as DNA: TGTGCCAGCAGTTACTCTGGTGCCGTTATTGGGCAGTTCTTC.

This clone was picked up a small number of times. The genes are TRBV19 and TRBJ1-1, with D unclear. The CDR3 consists of 15 residues. Germline CDR1 reads LNHDA; CDR2 reads SQIVND (reference sequence). V lost 3 bases, J lost 2 bases, and 13 bases lay in between. CDR3 amino acids: CASSIIGSSNTEAFF. In DNA form, the CDR3 reads TGTGCCAGTAGTATTATCGGTTCCAGCAACACTGAAGCTTTCTTT.

In its sample, this clone was seen many times. This chain links TRBV2 with TRBJ2-1; tentatively, D is TRBD2 (6 bases). The V end was cut by 1 base, the J end by 0 bases, with 10 bases between. Germline loops: CDR1 SNHLY, CDR2 FYNNEI. The CDR3 loop spans 16 amino acids. The CDR3 nucleotides are TGTGCCAGCAGTGAAGTAGGGAGGATCTCCTACAATGAGCAGTTCTTC. Translated, it gives CASSEVGRISYNEQFF.

This clone was seen more than once but under ten times. A much bigger clone sits one base away, suggesting this may be a read error. Without the conserved terminal phenylalanine or tryptophan, this CDR3 likely stems from a read error. The V and J genes are TRBV5-6 and TRBJ1-5; D not resolved. The germline V gene encodes CDR1 SGHDT and CDR2 YYEEEE. The V gene lost 1 base and the J gene lost 4 bases, with 6 bases spanning the gap. The CDR3 is 13 residues long. CDR3 sequence reads: CASSLSWNQPQHL. The CDR3 DNA is TGTGCCAGCAGCTTGTCGTGGAATCAGCCCCAGCATCTT.

This clone has at least ten counts. The chain is built from TRBV12-3 or TRBV12-4 and TRBJ1-4, with unresolved D. The germline V and J ends were trimmed by 3 bases and 7 bases, with 12 bases remaining between them. This CDR3 contains 14 residues. CDR3 in amino acids: CASSFSAAGEKLFF. Written as DNA, the CDR3 is TGTGCCAGCAGTTTCTCGGCAGCGGGTGAAAAACTGTTTTTT.

A few counts support this clone. V is TRBV6-5 and J is TRBJ2-7, with D maybe TRBD2 (6 bases). CDR1 and CDR2 from the germline V gene are MNHEY and SVGAGI. The CDR3 consists of 15 residues. The V end lost 4 bases, the J end lost 7 bases, and 20 bases lay between the germline ends. The CDR3 coding sequence is TGTGCCAGCAGTTTTCCGGGACTCACCTTAGGTGAGCAGTACTTC. Its protein is CASSFPGLTLGEQYF.

This clone was seen many times. The chain recombines TRBV20-1 with TRBJ2-7; D is undetermined. Germline V lookup: CDR1 DFQATT, CDR2 SNEGSKA (reference sequence). The CDR3 covers 11 residues. Trimming left V 1 base short and J 3 bases short, with 4 bases between. The CDR3 DNA reads as TGCAGTGCTAGAGTTCTCTACGAGCAGTACTTC. It codes for CSARVLYEQYF.

This clone appeared once. The junction and the germline gene differ at one end; a read error may be behind it. The gene calls are TRBV27 and TRBJ2-5, with 10 bases identical to TRBD2. The CDR3 covers 13 residues. Looked up from germline, CDR1 is MNHEY and CDR2 is SMNVEV (reference sequence). This CDR3 is CASRLAGKETQCF. In nucleotides, the CDR3 is TGTGCCAGCAGACTAGCGGGAAAAGAGACACAGTGCTTC.

Here the CDR3 DNA reads TGTGCCAGCAGGCGCGGATATAGGGGCACTGAAGCTTTCTTT. Residues: CASRRGYRGTEAFF. The chain combines TRBV7-2 with TRBJ1-1, with D perhaps matching TRBD1 (5 bases). The CDR3 consists of 14 residues. Trimming left V 6 bases short and J 4 bases short, with 15 bases between. The germline gives CDR1 SGHTA, CDR2 FQGNSA.

This clone was seen at least ten times. The chain uses TRBV5-6 and TRBJ2-1; the D gene is possibly TRBD2 (5 bases). The ends were cut back, 4 bases at V and 5 bases at J, with 16 bases in the middle. CDR1 and CDR2 from the germline V gene are SGHDT and YYEEEE. This CDR3 is 15 amino acids long. In nucleotides, the CDR3 is TGTGCCAGCAGCGGACGGAGGATACCCGACAATGAGCAGTTCTTC. Protein: CASSGRRIPDNEQFF.

Ten or more counts support this clone. A clone one base away is much larger, so this may be a read error. The gene calls are TRBV30 and TRBJ2-2; D perhaps matches TRBD1 (6 bases). The CDR3 extends over 13 amino acids. Germline V gene sequence: CDR1 GTSNPN, CDR2 SVGIG (reference sequence). The CDR3 nucleotides are TGTGCCTGGTGGGACATCAACACCGGGGAGCTGCTTTTT. Its translation is CAWWDINTGELLF.

The chain recombines TRBV2 with TRBJ1-1; D unresolved. This CDR3 comprises 13 residues. V was pared by 4 bases and J by 8 bases, with 14 bases between. Germline assignment: CDR1 SNHLY and CDR2 FYNNEI. CDR3: CASSVIVVAEAFF. In DNA, the CDR3 is TGTGCCAGCAGTGTTATTGTGGTCGCGGAAGCTTTCTTT.